The sequence of this T cell receptor (beta chain) was determined in a study of blood T cells in healthy people across ages. It was with a sample-barcoded 5' primer and a J-beta primer mix that a second PCR of roughly 7 to 11 cycles was run. Each CDR3 protein gets one entry after TCRdb re-called the 5' RACE reads with MiXCR. The repertoire consists of approximately 800,000 distinct CDR3 sequences, with around 68% occurring once and the leading ten covering 25% to 35%. V trimming: 1 base; J trimming: 10 bases; junction bases outside the gene matches: 12. Germline V gives CDR1 PRHDT, CDR2 FYEKMQ (reference sequence). This CDR3 comprises 16 residues. This clonotype appeared a few times.

This TCR came from a man aged 25-45 years in good health. The sequencing input was blood. This sequence joins TRBV13 and TRBJ2-5; 10 bases match TRBD1. CDR3 region: CASSLAGTGAKVRQYF. CDR3 bases: TGTGCCAGCAGCTTAGCAGGGACAGGGGCCAAGGTGCGCCAGTACTTC.